The following is a TCR beta chain sequence with its context. Its antigen is not yet known. Base-call qualities are not available, and no considerably larger clone is one nucleotide away. CD8 naive samples were obtained by positive selection for CCR7 among CD45RO-negative cells, yielding a CD45RA+CCR7+ population from which TemRA cells were excluded. Donors were healthy HIV-negative adults with no recently reported acute infections or vaccinations. Every donor was a Caucasian adult residing in Nashville, Tennessee, USA. After blood collection by leukapheresis, PBMCs were isolated using Ficoll-Histopaque density gradient centrifugation and then cryopreserved in the vapor phase of liquid nitrogen. Purity and quantity of every magnetically sorted T cell population were checked by analytical flow cytometry. Genomic DNA was isolated from each sorted fraction and quantified by UV absorbance on a Nanodrop 2000c.

Using the deep immunoSEQ assay, TCR CDR3 regions were amplified from genomic DNA by multiplex PCR. Extracted genomic DNA from each cell subset was spread evenly across all wells of several immunoSEQ 96-well plates, with each plate serving as a replicate. For sorted subsets, 200 ng of genomic DNA, equivalent to roughly 30,000 T cell genomes, went into each replicate PCR. Purified libraries were measured with a Qubit 3.0 fluorometer, size-checked on a Bioanalyzer 2100, and measured again with the KAPA Library Quantification kit. Each immunoSEQ 96-well plate was sequenced on its own single-read 150-cycle Illumina NextSeq 550 flow cell. Processing in the source paper ran as follows. The immunoSEQ output contained only junctional sequences without quality scores, so filtering could not match that applied to full-length reads. Sequences were annotated with PyIR, a Python wrapper for IgBLAST v1.9, and V/J genes and CDR3 were assigned using IMGT germline references. Any read was removed if the V/J assignment was weak (E-value above 1e-6), the CDR3 was missing, or the read contained stop codons, out-of-frame junctions, or ambiguous translated residues. V3J clonotypes were defined as sequences sharing an identical inferred V gene, J gene, and CDR3 amino acid sequence. To compute the percentage overlap between repertoires, the number of shared unique clonotypes was divided by the size of the smaller repertoire. RTK rarefaction, the Chao1 estimator, and Recon v2.1 estimates of unobserved clonotypes were used to assess repertoire richness. Generation probabilities for all TCRbeta clonotypes obtained by the gDNA method from several donors were computed using OLGA. This is the immuneACCESS table as TCRdb keeps it, with only in-frame sequences that have V and J called. A part of the clones is gone; compared with another copy, unresolved V genes explain less than half, and the rest is unexplained. V, J and clone size reflect that table, while D and trimming were determined from the DNA. The sample includes under 600,000 clones, with 95% to 98% observed a single time. The ten most abundant clones make up less than 0.35% of the sample.

From its cysteine to its phenylalanine, the CDR3 spans 16 amino acids. Just the 48-base CDR3 DNA is kept, in frame starting at base 1. The germline V gene (reference sequence) specifies LNHDA as CDR1 and SQIVND as CDR2. V is reduced by 1 base and J by 1 base, leaving a spacing of 10 bases between them. This entry belongs to a study of shared clonotypes between healthy human individuals (dated by TCRdb to between 2020 and 2021). Background on the whole study: Two women and a few men aged 18 to 49 years were included in the cohort. For each donor, CD4 naive and CD4 memory were each given three plates, CD8 naive was given two plates, and CD8 memory was given one plate. Blood TCR repertoires of about five healthy adults were deeply sequenced to estimate repertoire size and the extent of clonotype sharing between individuals. To increase sequencing depth and limit assay-specific biases, TCR repertoire library preparation and sequencing were carried out by different laboratories using diverse techniques. Leukapheresis yielded between about 0.85 and 9.5 billion PBMCs per donor. The full study reports these points: Estimated clonotype richness was generally larger for naive than for memory subsets. Sampling was limited to blood, and TCR repertoires in tissue likely differ from TCR repertoires in blood. Clonotypes shared by all four sorted-subset donors showed higher generation probabilities than non-shared clonotypes. Even with the large sequencing depth, rarefaction of the sorted-subset datasets indicated that sequencing was incomplete. Sharing across several donors was observed for roughly 5.4% of naive CD4, less than 4% of naive CD8, 2% to 2.5% of memory CD4, and around 0.4% of memory CD8 clonotypes. Because the study included only a small number of donors, the genetic and exposure-history diversity represented was limited. Pairwise subsampling led to the expectation that sequencing depth would affect the degree of clonotype sharing among donors.

Input material: naive CD8+ T cells sorted from blood. Reading the label with the study, this specimen's cell subset or site is: CD45RA+CCR7+. This sequence originates from a man aged 30 to 45 in good health. The sequence joins TRBV19 to TRBJ2-2; TRBD2 is perhaps the D gene, given 6 matching bases. The DNA is TGTGCCAGTAGTATAGCCATGGGGGGGAACACCGGGGAGCTGTTTTTT. It translates to CASSIAMGGNTGELFF.